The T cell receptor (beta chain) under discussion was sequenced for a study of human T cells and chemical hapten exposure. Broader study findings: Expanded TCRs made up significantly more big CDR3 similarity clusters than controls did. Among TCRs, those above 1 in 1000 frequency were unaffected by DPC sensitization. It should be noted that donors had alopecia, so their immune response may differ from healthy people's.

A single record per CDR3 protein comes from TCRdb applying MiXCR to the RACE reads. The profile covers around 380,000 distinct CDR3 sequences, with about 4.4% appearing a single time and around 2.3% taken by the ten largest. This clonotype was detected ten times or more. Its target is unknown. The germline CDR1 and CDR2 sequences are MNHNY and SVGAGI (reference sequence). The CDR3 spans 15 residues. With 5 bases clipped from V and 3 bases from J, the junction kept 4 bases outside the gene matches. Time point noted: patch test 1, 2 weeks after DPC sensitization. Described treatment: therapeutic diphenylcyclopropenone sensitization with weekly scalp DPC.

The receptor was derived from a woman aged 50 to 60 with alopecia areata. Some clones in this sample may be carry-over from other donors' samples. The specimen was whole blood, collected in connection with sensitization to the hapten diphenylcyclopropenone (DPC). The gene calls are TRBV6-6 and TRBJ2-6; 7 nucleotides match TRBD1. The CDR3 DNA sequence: TGTGCCAGCAGTCCAACAGGGGATGGGGCCAACGTCCTGACTTTC. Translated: CASSPTGDGANVLTF.